The 10 T cell receptor beta chains in this list originate from one sample, sequenced in a study of cytomegalovirus exposure and HLA in healthy donors (dated by TCRdb to 2016 to 2017). Receptors were amplified or captured by the immunoSEQ multiplex PCR assay. The immuneACCESS repertoire file appears here via TCRdb, limited to in-frame rearrangements. These files lack a portion of the clones; in checked studies, under half of the deficit traces to unresolved V genes, and the cause of the others is not known. Here the sample has more than 200,000 clones; about 88% occur a single time. The ten largest clones take up more than 10% of the sample. Sequences were obtained from PBMCs. The source of these receptors is a man aged 18 to 29 in good health and CMV-seropositive.

The chain links TRBV7-3 to TRBJ2-3; 11 bases are shared with TRBD2. CDR3 length: 17 amino acids. Germline assignment: CDR1 SGHTA and CDR2 FQGTGA. The V gene end was trimmed by 5 bases and the J gene end by 2 bases; junction bases not matched to a gene: 9. The CDR3 DNA reads as TGTGCCAGCAGCCCCCATCCTAGCGGGAGGTCCACAGATACGCAGTATTTT. It yields the protein CASSPHPSGRSTDTQYF.

This clone was seen once. The rearrangement links TRBV4-2 to TRBJ2-3; possible D gene TRBD1, 6 bases. The germline V gene has CDR1 LGHNA and CDR2 YNFKEQ. The V end was cut by 4 bases, the J end by 4 bases, with 15 bases between. The CDR3 runs 15 residues. The CDR3 spells CASSPNEGESDTQYF. CDR3 nucleotides: TGTGCCAGCAGCCCCAACGAGGGGGAGTCAGATACGCAGTATTTT.

V is TRBV6-1 and J is TRBJ1-5; D ambiguous. Germline lookup yields CDR1 MNHNS and CDR2 SASEGT. V lost 2 bases and J lost 4, with 9 bases in between. The CDR3 sequence is 14 residues long. The CDR3 here is CASSERALNQPQHF. The CDR3 DNA reads TGTGCCAGCAGTGAAAGAGCGCTTAATCAGCCCCAGCATTTT.

The rearrangement links TRBV6-6 to TRBJ2-4; D not resolved. The CDR3 consists of 11 residues. Germline CDR1 and CDR2: MNHNY and SVGAGI (reference sequence). In DNA form, the CDR3 reads TGTGCAGCCGGATCCCCAAACATTCAGTACTTC. It translates to CAAGSPNIQYF.

In its sample, this clone was seen once. CDR3 nucleotides: TGTGCCAGCAGTGAAGCCGGTGGGGGTAGTCAGCCCCAGCATTTT. It specifies CASSEAGGGSQPQHF. This chain connects TRBV6-1 to TRBJ1-5; tentatively, D is TRBD1 (5 bases). CDR3 length: 15 residues. Between the trimmed V and J ends, which lost 0 bases and 6 bases, there was a span of 12 bases. Germline V gene sequence: CDR1 MNHNS, CDR2 SASEGT.

The V call is TRBV4-1, the J call TRBJ1-5, with D unresolved. Per the germline V gene, CDR1 is MGHRA and CDR2 is YSYEKL. Trimming took 4 bases from V and 9 from J, leaving 13 bases between them. This CDR3 region has 13 residues. The CDR3 bases are TGCGCCAGCAGCCCTCAGGAGGGATGGCCCCAGCATTTT. The encoded protein is CASSPQEGWPQHF.

The rearrangement joins TRBV6-5 to TRBJ2-7; 8 positions match TRBD2. There are 16 residues in the CDR3. V dropped 0 bases and J dropped 7; count of bases not matched to a gene: 11. The germline V gene has CDR1 MNHEY and CDR2 SVGAGI. The CDR3 loop reads CASSYSASGTRFEQYF. CDR3 bases: TGTGCCAGCAGTTACTCCGCCTCCGGGACTAGGTTTGAGCAGTACTTC.

The genes are TRBV5-1 and TRBJ2-5; D is tentatively TRBD1 or TRBD2 (6 bases each). V lost 4 bases and J lost 3, with 13 bases in between. The CDR3 is 14 amino acids. Germline-derived CDR1 and CDR2 are SGHRS and YFSETQ. CDR3 sequence: CASSAGHREETQYF. In DNA, the CDR3 is TGCGCCAGCAGCGCGGGACACCGAGAAGAGACCCAGTACTTC.

The chain carries TRBV28 and TRBJ1-2; D remains unclear. CDR3 length equals 13 residues. Trimming stripped 6 bases from V and 4 bases from J, with 12 bases between. Germline CDR1 reads MDHEN; CDR2 reads SYDVKM. CDR3 DNA sequence: TGTGCCAGCAGCCCCCCTTTTAGCTATGGCTACACCTTC. Its protein is CASSPPFSYGYTF.

The chain uses TRBV27 and TRBJ1-2, with a tentative D call TRBD1 (6 bases). Trimming took off 5 bases at V and 5 bases at J, with 18 bases between the two ends. Germline CDR1 and CDR2: MNHEY and SMNVEV (reference sequence). The CDR3 extends over 15 amino acids. CDR3 amino acids: CASSRQAPLHYGYTF. The CDR3 nucleotides read TGTGCCAGCAGTAGACAGGCCCCCCTCCATTATGGCTACACCTTC.